This T cell receptor (beta chain) was captured in a study of T cell responses to AZD1222 COVID-19 vaccine (dated by TCRdb to the early 2020s). Regarding the research as a whole: Because spike-specific TCR depth and breadth did not differ between the two schedules, AZD1222 recipients who got a second dose at roughly 4 weeks were pooled with those who got a second dose at roughly 12 weeks. TCR sequencing covered some 240 trial participants: 200 to 220 given two doses of AZD1222 and 26 given two doses of MenACWY control vaccine. Trial participants were enrolled into age subgroups of 18-55, 56-69 and 70-plus years, which contained approximately 150, 28 and 58 TCR-sequenced participants, respectively.

The CDR3 regions of human TCRbeta chains were subjected to immunosequencing. Per the source publication's procedure: TCRs in the repertoires were compared against a reference library of SARS-CoV-2-specific TCRs that had been generated with the MIRA antigen-specificity platform. Breadth meant the fraction of unique TCRs that were SARS-CoV-2-associated, whereas depth meant the fraction of total T cells that were SARS-CoV-2-associated. Using the MIRA data, every spike-specific TCR was mapped to the spike region that the TCR reacted to and assigned to either a CD4 or a CD8 class. Log10-transformed breadth and depth values were compared by one-way ANOVA with Sidak's multiple comparisons tests. The immuneACCESS repertoire file appears here via TCRdb, limited to in-frame rearrangements. These files lack a portion of the clones; in checked studies, under half of the deficit traces to unresolved V genes, and the cause of the others is not known. The DNA gave D and trimming, while V, J and clone size come from that table. This sample comprises 180,000 or so clones, around 95% of them detected only once. About 0.6% of the sample belongs to the ten largest clones.

Cut back by 5 bases and 4 bases, the V and J ends lie 12 bases apart. Counted from cysteine to phenylalanine, this CDR3 has 13 amino acids. Of all the DNA, just the CDR3 is kept, 39 bases in frame from base 1. CDR1 and CDR2 are drawn from the germline V gene (reference sequence): GTSNPN, SVGIG. The full study reports these points: A significant rise in spike-specific TCR breadth and depth was observed after two AZD1222 doses relative to day 0 and relative to MenACWY recipients. Epitopes outside the regions mutated in the B.1.351 and B.1.1.7 variants were reportedly recognized by nearly half of the unique spike-specific TCRs. Participants were mostly white British, with more females than males. The authors suggested clonal diversity may have been underestimated. No day 14 peak-response samples were available, so repertoires were characterized only after the peak T cell response. In the small 56-69-year group, the increase in depth fell short of significance, most likely because of low power. Conclusions about previously exposed vaccinees are limited, since just 6 or 7 AZD1222 recipients were seropositive for SARS-CoV-2 at baseline. CD4 TCRs associated with the vaccine covered the entire spike protein, and the dominant responses were in regions 160-218 and 743-854.

This sample's time point label indicates: baseline before first vaccination. Vaccinee samples were obtained from the UK trials COV001 and COV002, which included a single-blind randomized controlled phase 2/3 trial of AZD1222 (ChAdOx1 nCoV-19) in healthy adults. For TCRbeta chain sequencing, PBMC samples were collected from trial participants at day 0 and at day 28 after the second dose. To note about this clone: Its antigen is unknown. One base away there is no much larger clone; base qualities are not given.

The sequencing here drew on peripheral blood, taken on day 0 of AZD1222 vaccination. The clonotype comes from an adult in good health. Recombination linked TRBV30 to TRBJ1-5, and the D gene may be TRBD1, 5 bases matching. The CDR3 is CAWAYGGNQPQHF. At the DNA level, the sequence is TGTGCCTGGGCGTACGGGGGAAATCAGCCCCAGCATTTT.